This passage covers 13 T cell receptor beta chains from one sample sequenced in a study of blood T cell repertoires in COVID-19. Measured with immunoSEQ multiplex PCR; TCRdb has only the in-frame clones, and not every one. The sample consists of approximately 130,000 clones, roughly four fifths of them appearing once. Sequencing used peripheral blood. These receptors came from a human donor in a cohort sampled during active COVID-19.

This clone appeared a single time. This chain links TRBV5-1 with TRBJ2-7; 11 bases agree with TRBD1. The V gene end was trimmed by 7 bases and the J gene end by 4 bases; junction bases not matched to a gene: 1. The CDR3 contains 12 residues. Germline V lookup: CDR1 SGHRS, CDR2 YFSETQ. The CDR3 DNA sequence: TGCGCCAGCGGGGACAGGGGGTACGAGCAGTACTTC. This encodes CASGDRGYEQYF.

Notes on this clone: Relative to the germline gene, one junction end is altered; a read error may explain this. CDR3 bases: TGTGCTAGCAGCTTAGTGGCTAGCGGCAACACAGATACGCAGTATTTT. It translates to CASSLVASGNTDTQYF. The genes are TRBV7-7 and TRBJ2-3; 7 nucleotides line up with TRBD2. The CDR3 length is 16 residues. CDR1 SSHAT and CDR2 FNYEAQ come from the germline V gene (reference sequence).

A single count supports this clone. The genes are TRBV12-3 or TRBV12-4 and TRBJ1-6; no definite D call. Trimming took off 0 bases at V and 9 bases at J, with 6 bases between the two ends. The CDR3 is made up of 13 amino acids. The CDR3 nucleotides read TGTGCCAGCAGTTTAGCGCGGGGTTCACCCCTCCACTTT. Protein: CASSLARGSPLHF.

The V call is TRBV30, the J call TRBJ1-2; D is unresolved. V lost 0 bases and J 4 bases, leaving 9 bases between the germline ends. There are 13 residues in the CDR3. Germline values: CDR1 GTSNPN, CDR2 SVGIG (reference sequence). DNA for the CDR3: TGTGCCTGGAGTGTCGACATCCGCTATGGCTACACCTTC. Translated: CAWSVDIRYGYTF.

The CDR3 region is CASRRDSQETQYF. Here the CDR3 DNA reads TGTGCCAGCAGACGCGACAGTCAAGAGACCCAGTACTTC. The V call is TRBV12-3 or TRBV12-4, the J call TRBJ2-5, with D tentatively TRBD1 (5 bases). Trimming stripped 6 bases from V and 2 bases from J, with 10 bases between. This CDR3 spans 13 amino acids.

This sequence joins TRBV5-4 and TRBJ2-7; 9 positions agree with TRBD1. Per the germline V gene, CDR1 is SGHNT and CDR2 is YYREEE (reference sequence). The trim removed 7 bases at V and 5 bases at J, leaving 10 bases unmatched. This CDR3 has 14 residues. The DNA for the CDR3 is TGTGCCAGCTCAGCAGGTACAGGGGGCGACGAGCAGTACTTC. Protein sequence: CASSAGTGGDEQYF.

The V gene is TRBV5-4, the J gene TRBJ1-1; D remains unclear. Per germline, CDR1 SGHNT and CDR2 YYREEE (reference sequence). The CDR3 is made up of 14 amino acids. Trimming left V 4 bases short and J 6 bases short, with 16 bases between. The CDR3 is CASSPGGRIPEAFF. The DNA for the CDR3 is TGTGCCAGCAGCCCAGGAGGGCGAATCCCTGAAGCTTTCTTT.

This chain uses TRBV10-3 with TRBJ2-2; 12 bases are shared with TRBD2. Losses at the gene ends were 9 bases for V and 4 bases for J; bases not matched to a gene: 3. The CDR3 consists of 14 residues. The germline V gene has CDR1 ENHRY and CDR2 SYGVKD. In DNA, the CDR3 is TGTGCCATTGGACTAGCGGGGCTCACCGGGGAGCTGTTTTTT. Residues: CAIGLAGLTGELFF.

The chain employs TRBV6-5 and TRBJ1-1; D may be TRBD1 (6 bases). V lost 6 bases and J lost 8, with 10 bases in between. This CDR3 spans 11 amino acids. Germline V gives CDR1 MNHEY, CDR2 SVGAGI. CDR3 amino acids: CASRQGREAFF. The CDR3 DNA reads TGTGCCAGCAGGCAGGGGCGGGAAGCTTTCTTT.

The chain combines TRBV7-8 with TRBJ1-2; 7 bases are shared with TRBD1. The CDR3 is made up of 15 amino acids. Trimming took 2 bases from V and 1 from J; bases not matched to a gene: 4. Germline CDR1 is SGHVS and CDR2 is FQNEAQ. CDR3 sequence reads: CASSLSRQGNYGYTF. DNA of the CDR3: TGTGCCAGCAGCTTATCGAGACAGGGTAACTATGGCTACACCTTC. The variable domain in full, completed from reference TRBV7-8 and TRBJ1-2, reads GAGVSQSPRYKVAKRGQDVALRCDPISGHVSLFWYQQALGQGPEFLTYFQNEAQLDKSGLPSDRFFAERPEGSVSTLKIQRTQQEDSAVYLCASSLSRQGNYGYTFGSGTRLTVV.

This chain uses TRBV6-5 with TRBJ1-2; D unresolved. V was clipped by 6 bases and J by 3 bases, with 11 bases between them. CDR3 length: 13 residues. Germline V CDR1 and CDR2: MNHEY, SVGAGI. This chain's CDR3 is CASRSDSDYGYTF. The CDR3 nucleotides read TGTGCCAGCAGATCGGACTCGGACTATGGCTACACCTTC.

The gene calls are TRBV19 and TRBJ2-3, with 12 bases fitting TRBD2. This CDR3 has 16 amino acids. CDR1 is LNHDA and CDR2 is SQIVND in the germline V gene (reference sequence). Trimming at V came to 6 bases and at J to 0 bases, leaving 4 bases not matched to a gene. CDR3 in amino acids: CASSPTSGGSTDTQYF. The CDR3 bases are TGTGCCAGTAGCCCGACTAGCGGGGGTAGCACAGATACGCAGTATTTT. Looking up the rest from reference TRBV19 and TRBJ2-3 gives the full variable domain: DGGITQSPKYLFRKEGQNVTLSCEQNLNHDAMYWYRQDPGQGLRLIYYSQIVNDFQKGDIAEGYSVSREKKESFPLTVTSAQKNPTAFYLCASSPTSGGSTDTQYFGPGTRLTVL.

This clone has only a few counts. The J gene is TRBJ1-5, the V gene TRBV5-5; 7 nucleotides match TRBD1. The ends lost 4 bases at V and 4 bases at J; junction bases unmatched: 8. The CDR3 extends over 15 amino acids. Germline CDR1 is SGHKS and CDR2 is YYEKEE (reference sequence). CDR3 amino acids: CASSAAGQPNQPQHF. Here the CDR3 DNA reads TGTGCCAGCAGCGCTGCGGGACAGCCAAATCAGCCCCAGCATTTT. The full variable domain, its missing parts supplied by reference TRBV5-5 and TRBJ1-5, is DAGVTQSPTHLIKTRGQQVTLRCSPISGHKSVSWYQQVLGQGPQFIFQYYEKEERGRGNFPDRFSARQFPNYSSELNVNALLLGDSALYLCASSAAGQPNQPQHFGDGTRLSIL.